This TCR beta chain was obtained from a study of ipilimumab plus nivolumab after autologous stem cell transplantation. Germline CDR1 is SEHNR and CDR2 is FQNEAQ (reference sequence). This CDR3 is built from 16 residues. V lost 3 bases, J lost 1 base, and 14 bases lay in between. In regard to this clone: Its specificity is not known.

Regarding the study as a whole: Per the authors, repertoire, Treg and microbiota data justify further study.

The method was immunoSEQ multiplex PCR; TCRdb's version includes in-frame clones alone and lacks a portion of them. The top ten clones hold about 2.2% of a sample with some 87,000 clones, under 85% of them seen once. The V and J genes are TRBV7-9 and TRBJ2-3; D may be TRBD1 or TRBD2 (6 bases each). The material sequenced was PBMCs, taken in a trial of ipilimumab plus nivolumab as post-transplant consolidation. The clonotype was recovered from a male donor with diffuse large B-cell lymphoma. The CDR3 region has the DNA TGTGCCAGCAGCTTTCAAAGGGGGGAAGGCACAGATACGCAGTATTTT. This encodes CASSFQRGEGTDTQYF.